Shown below are 23 T cell receptor beta chains from a single sample sequenced in a study of spatial heterogeneity in lung cancer. One entry per CDR3 protein results from TCRdb running MiXCR on the 5' RACE reads. The table records around 89,000 distinct CDR3 sequences, approximately 12% of them present only once. This sample's time point: sample taken at primary tumor resection. Unsorted samples of tumor, nontumor lung or frozen PBMC had their whole RNA sequenced. The source material was PBMCs, sampled at surgery. The receptor set was obtained from a male donor with early-stage non-small cell lung cancer.

The table lists this clonotype with many counts. The J gene is TRBJ1-2, the V gene TRBV20-1; D is possibly TRBD1 (6 bases). With 4 bases removed from V and 4 bases from J, the gap between germline ends came to 16 bases. Germline lookup yields CDR1 DFQATT and CDR2 SNEGSKA (reference sequence). This CDR3 has 14 residues. The chain's CDR3 is CSATAAGTSYGYTF. DNA of the CDR3: TGCAGTGCTACAGCGGCAGGGACAAGCTATGGCTACACCTTC.

This clonotype came up a few times. V is TRBV6-2 or TRBV6-3 and J is TRBJ1-5; D gene ambiguous. CDR1 and CDR2 from the germline V gene are MNHEY and SVGEGT. This CDR3 comprises 14 residues. Trimming stripped 6 bases from V and 6 bases from J, with 15 bases between. CDR3 coding DNA: TGTGCCAGCAGAGTGACACGCGATGGTCAGCCCCAGCATTTT. This encodes CASRVTRDGQPQHF.

V gene TRBV4-3 combines with J gene TRBJ2-1; the D is unclear. Trimming cost V 1 base and J 6 bases, with 13 bases left between them. The CDR3 sequence is 15 residues long. CDR1 LGHNA and CDR2 YSLEER come from the germline V gene. The CDR3 DNA follows: TGCGCCAGCAGCCAAGGGGAAACCCATTCCAATGAGCAGTTCTTC. Its translation: CASSQGETHSNEQFF.

This clonotype was seen repeatedly, ten times or more. The chain joins TRBV7-9 to TRBJ1-1; 9 bases line up with TRBD1. The V and J ends lost 4 bases and 1 base, in that order; junction bases with no gene match: 7. The CDR3 is 16 residues long. Per germline, CDR1 SEHNR and CDR2 FQNEAQ (reference sequence). CDR3 in DNA: TGTGCCAGCAGCTCACAGGGGGCGAGGTCGAACACTGAAGCTTTCTTT. Amino acids: CASSSQGARSNTEAFF.

The gene calls are TRBV5-1 and TRBJ2-1; 9 bases are a match to TRBD2. The ends lost 0 bases at V and 9 bases at J; junction bases unmatched: 4. The CDR3 is 14 amino acids. Germline V gives CDR1 SGHRS, CDR2 YFSETQ. For the CDR3, the DNA is TGCGCCAGCAGCTTGGGGACTAGCGCTGGTGAGCAGTTCTTC. This codes for CASSLGTSAGEQFF.

This clonotype showed up just a few times. The chain employs TRBV20-1 and TRBJ1-4; 9 positions match TRBD1. Germline V lookup: CDR1 DFQATT, CDR2 SNEGSKA (reference sequence). The V and J ends lost 7 bases and 0 bases, in that order; junction bases with no gene match: 6. The CDR3 consists of 15 residues. The CDR3 sequence: CSVGTGLTTNEKLFF. The CDR3 DNA reads as TGCAGTGTAGGGACAGGGTTGACAACTAATGAAAAACTGTTTTTT.

The chain is built from TRBV20-1 and TRBJ2-3, with 11 bases that match TRBD2. The CDR3 is 13 amino acids. V dropped 6 bases and J dropped 7; count of bases not matched to a gene: 6. CDR1 DFQATT and CDR2 SNEGSKA come from the germline V gene (reference sequence). The CDR3 loop is CSAGTSGTNTQYF. Written as DNA, the CDR3 is TGCAGTGCGGGGACTAGCGGTACTAATACGCAGTATTTT.

J is TRBJ1-5 and V is TRBV10-2; possible D gene TRBD1, 6 bases. With 3 bases removed from V and 2 bases from J, the gap between germline ends came to 8 bases. The length of the CDR3 is 14 residues. Germline CDR1 reads WSHSY; CDR2 reads SAAADI. The CDR3 DNA reads as TGCGCCAGCAGTGACAGGGGCCGCAATCAGCCCCAGCATTTT. It is translated as CASSDRGRNQPQHF.

The rearrangement links TRBV19 to TRBJ2-3; 10 bases fit TRBD1. Trimming at V came to 5 bases and at J to 0 bases, leaving 5 bases not matched to a gene. The length of the CDR3 is 16 residues. Germline lookup yields CDR1 LNHDA and CDR2 SQIVND (reference sequence). The CDR3: CASSPRDRGSTDTQYF. The CDR3, as DNA: TGTGCCAGTAGTCCCCGGGACAGGGGCAGCACAGATACGCAGTATTTT.

The chain employs TRBV20-1 and TRBJ2-1, with TRBD1 matching over 8 bases. Trimming took 8 bases from V and 9 from J; bases not matched to a gene: 12. Per the germline V gene, CDR1 is DFQATT and CDR2 is SNEGSKA (reference sequence). The CDR3 is 13 amino acids. The DNA of the CDR3 is TGCAGTTCCCCCCAGGGGGCGTTCTTTGAGCAGTTCTTC. It is translated as CSSPQGAFFEQFF.

V gene TRBV27 combines with J gene TRBJ2-1; 8 bases fit TRBD1. Per the germline V gene, CDR1 is MNHEY and CDR2 is SMNVEV (reference sequence). CDR3 size: 15 residues. With 6 bases clipped from V and 4 bases from J, the junction kept 8 bases outside the gene matches. The CDR3 spells CASRTDRGPYNEQFF. The CDR3 region has the DNA TGTGCCAGCAGAACCGACAGGGGACCATACAATGAGCAGTTCTTC.

This sequence joins TRBV2 and TRBJ2-2; 7 nucleotides line up with TRBD1. The CDR3 contains 16 residues. Unmatched junction bases numbered 11, after V lost 6 bases and J lost 4 bases. Looked up from germline, CDR1 is SNHLY and CDR2 is FYNNEI. CDR3 region: CASRGAGGQITGELFF. The CDR3 DNA is TGTGCCAGCAGGGGAGCAGGGGGACAGATCACCGGGGAGCTGTTTTTT.

This chain connects TRBV7-9 to TRBJ2-1; 7 nucleotides align to TRBD1. Germline-derived CDR1 and CDR2 are SEHNR and FQNEAQ (reference sequence). CDR3 size: 14 residues. V lost 5 bases and J lost 4; bases outside the gene matches: 5. The DNA for the CDR3 is TGTGCCAGCAGCGCCCGGGACAGTTACAATGAGCAGTTCTTC. It yields the protein CASSARDSYNEQFF.

The table lists this clonotype with a few counts. The rearrangement joins TRBV30 to TRBJ1-1; D unclear. Between the trimmed V and J ends, which lost 5 bases and 3 bases, there was a span of 7 bases. Germline CDR1 GTSNPN, CDR2 SVGIG (reference sequence). The length of the CDR3 is 11 residues. The CDR3 is CAWESDTEAFF. In nucleotides, the CDR3 is TGTGCCTGGGAATCGGACACTGAAGCTTTCTTT.

The V gene is TRBV12-3 or TRBV12-4, the J gene TRBJ2-5, with D uncertain. There are 13 residues in the CDR3. V was cut by 6 bases and J by 5 bases, with 13 bases left in between. CDR3 nucleotide sequence: TGTGCCAGCAGCCAGCGAACGTTGGAGACCCAGTACTTC. Amino acid sequence: CASSQRTLETQYF.

The V gene is TRBV7-2, the J gene TRBJ2-4, with 7 bases that match TRBD1. This CDR3 is built from 11 residues. The J segment lost 15 bases and the V segment lost 6 bases, leaving 8 bases of the junction unmatched. The V gene's germline CDR1 is SGHTA and CDR2 FQGNSA. CDR3 DNA sequence: TGTGCCAGCAGTTTGGACAGGAGTTTGTACTTC. Its protein is CASSLDRSLYF.

This chain joins TRBV7-6 and TRBJ2-5; TRBD2 aligns across 7 bases. Germline trimming cut 5 bases from V and 2 bases from J; bases unmatched to any gene: 11. CDR1 SGHVS and CDR2 FNYEAQ come from the germline V gene. There are 16 residues in the CDR3. CDR3 DNA sequence: TGTGCCAGCAGCCCCATCGGGGTGGGAGGGCAAGAGACCCAGTACTTC. Amino acids: CASSPIGVGGQETQYF.

The chain has TRBV5-1 and TRBJ2-7; TRBD1 or TRBD2 may be the D gene (5 bases each). Trimming stripped 0 bases from V and 4 bases from J, with 14 bases between. This CDR3 contains 15 residues. Germline CDR1 is SGHRS and CDR2 is YFSETQ. CDR3 sequence (DNA): TGCGCCAGCAGCTTGGATGGGGGTTCCCTTTACGAGCAGTACTTC. The encoded protein is CASSLDGGSLYEQYF. The entire variable domain, with the rest obtained from reference TRBV5-1 and TRBJ2-7, is as follows: KAGVTQTPRYLIKTRGQQVTLSCSPISGHRSVSWYQQTPGQGLQFLFEYFSETQRNKGNFPGRFSGRQFSNSRSEMNVSTLELGDSALYLCASSLDGGSLYEQYFGPGTRLTVT.

This clonotype was seen a handful of times. V gene TRBV12-3 or TRBV12-4 combines with J gene TRBJ2-7; 7 bases fit TRBD1. There are 12 residues in the CDR3. Trimming removed 4 bases from V and 11 bases from J; junction bases left unmatched: 8. CDR3 sequence reads: CASSWNRGQEYF. The CDR3 DNA reads TGTGCCAGCAGTTGGAACAGGGGTCAGGAGTACTTC.

This clonotype was observed a handful of times. The chain links TRBV6-1 to TRBJ2-2; perhaps TRBD1 as D (6 bases). With 7 bases removed from V and 3 bases from J, the gap between germline ends came to 12 bases. CDR1 and CDR2 from the germline V gene are MNHNS and SASEGT. This CDR3 comprises 14 residues. CDR3 sequence reads: CASIGQQYTGELFF. DNA for the CDR3: TGTGCCAGCATCGGACAGCAATACACCGGGGAGCTGTTTTTT.

This clonotype has more than one count but fewer than ten. This chain connects TRBV27 to TRBJ2-2, with D possibly matching TRBD2 (5 bases). Germline values: CDR1 MNHEY, CDR2 SMNVEV (reference sequence). The V gene lost 5 bases and the J gene lost 3 bases, with 13 bases spanning the gap. This CDR3 has 15 amino acids. CDR3 in amino acids: CASSPLSGYTGELFF. In DNA, the CDR3 is TGTGCCAGCAGTCCCTTGAGCGGTTACACCGGGGAGCTGTTTTTT.

This clonotype appeared a few times. The chain combines TRBV9 with TRBJ2-7; a possible D gene is TRBD2 (6 bases). Germline loops: CDR1 SGDLS, CDR2 YYNGEE. This CDR3 comprises 15 residues. With 5 bases removed from V and 0 bases from J, the gap between germline ends came to 15 bases. CDR3 amino acids: CASSSKSGHSYEQYF. CDR3 nucleotide sequence: TGTGCCAGCAGTTCCAAAAGCGGGCACTCCTACGAGCAGTACTTC.

CDR3 nucleotides: TGTGCCAGCAGCTTAGACAGGGCCCAAGAGACCCAGTACTTC. It codes for CASSLDRAQETQYF. The chain employs TRBV7-2 and TRBJ2-5; possible D gene TRBD1, 6 bases. The CDR3 is 14 residues long. Trimming shortened V by 1 base and J by 1 base, and 7 bases separated the two germline ends. Germline V gene lookup returns CDR1 SGHTA and CDR2 FQGNSA.